The T cell receptor (beta chain) described here comes from a study of blood T cell repertoires in COVID-19. The ends lost 2 bases at V and 5 bases at J; junction bases unmatched: 10. The CDR3 has 17 amino acids. The V gene's germline CDR1 is SEHNR and CDR2 FQNEAQ (reference sequence). Assay: immunoSEQ multiplex PCR; the TCRdb copy retains only in-frame clones and omits some. The sample has about 150,000 clones, 91% seen once; the top ten hold less than 0.6%. The sample consisted of peripheral blood. This receptor was obtained from a middle-aged man with acute or convalescent COVID-19. The J gene is TRBJ2-5, the V gene TRBV7-9, with 11 bases matching TRBD1. CDR3 loop: CASSLSTGTGGSETQYF. CDR3 DNA: TGTGCCAGCAGCTTATCGACCGGGACAGGGGGATCGGAGACCCAGTACTTC.